This is a list of T cell receptor beta chains from one sample in a study of CD8 T cells in ankylosing spondylitis. In TCRdb, the 5' RACE reads were re-called with MiXCR into one record per CDR3 protein. The table lists approximately 300,000 distinct CDR3 sequences, around 20% of them singletons, with about 8% in the top ten. Sequencing used blood, either unsorted or a sorted T cell fraction (not recorded which). All receptors derive from a male donor with ankylosing spondylitis or in good health (not recorded which). Both conserved end residues are part of each CDR3. The D gene is left open where the match is weak. Size is omitted from some rows. Given values are once, few, many or a class for expanded clones.

TRBV12-3/TRBV12-4	TRBJ2-3	few	TRBD1	TGTGCCAGCAGTCCCAGGACAGGGGTAGATACGCAGTATTTT	CASSPRTGVDTQYF
TRBV20-1	TRBJ2-3	few	-	TGCAGTGCCCCGGACCCCTTCGTGGATACGCAGTATTTT	CSAPDPFVDTQYF
TRBV5-1	TRBJ2-2	few	-	TGCGCCAGCACGACAGTGAACACCGGGGAGCTGTTTTTT	CASTTVNTGELFF
TRBV29-1	TRBJ2-3	few	-	TGCAGCGTTGAACGCGGGGCAGATACGCAGTATTTT	CSVERGADTQYF
TRBV20-1	TRBJ2-1	many	-	TGCAGTGCTCAGAGGGGCAATGAGCAGTTCTTC	CSAQRGNEQFF
TRBV12-3/TRBV12-4	TRBJ2-1	-	TRBD2	TGTGCCAGCAGTTCGACTAGCGGGGGTTACAATGAGCAGTTCTTC	CASSSTSGGYNEQFF
TRBV29-1	TRBJ1-2	once	-	TGCAGCGTTACCGTTTCTGACTATGGCTACACCTTC	CSVTVSDYGYTF
TRBV9	TRBJ2-5	few	TRBD2	TGTGCCAGCAGCGTAGAGGGAAGCGGGGGGCCCGTCCAGACCCAGTACTTC	CASSVEGSGGPVQTQYF
TRBV4-2	TRBJ2-3	-	-	TGTGCCAGCAGCCCCGAGAGGGAGAGCACAGATACGCAGTATTTT	CASSPERESTDTQYF
TRBV6-1	TRBJ2-2	few	TRBD2	TGTGCCAGCAGGAAGACTAGCGGGGGGGCAGGGACCGGGGAGCTGTTTTTT	CASRKTSGGAGTGELFF
TRBV25-1	TRBJ2-3	-	TRBD2	TGTGCCAGCAGTGTTAGCGGGAGAGGCACAGATACGCAGTATTTT	CASSVSGRGTDTQYF
TRBV3-1	TRBJ1-1	-	-	TGTGCCAGCAGCCAAGAATCCTACACTGAAGCTTTCTTT	CASSQESYTEAFF
TRBV5-1	TRBJ1-1	few	-	TGCGCCAGCAGCGTACAGACGAACACTGAAGCTTTCTTT	CASSVQTNTEAFF
TRBV29-1	TRBJ2-1	-	-	TGCAGCGTTGTGGCCGGCTTCTCCTACAATGAGCAGTTCTTC	CSVVAGFSYNEQFF
TRBV7-8	TRBJ1-2	many	TRBD1	TGTGCCAGCAGCTTAGCGGGACAGAACTATGGCTACACCTTC	CASSLAGQNYGYTF
TRBV29-1	TRBJ1-3	many	-	TGCAGCGTTGGACAAGGAGGTGGAAACACCATATATTTT	CSVGQGGGNTIYF
TRBV20-1	TRBJ2-3	-	-	TGCAGTGCCCATATTTTGGGGGGCCGGGATACGCAGTATTTT	CSAHILGGRDTQYF
TRBV10-3	TRBJ2-3	-	TRBD2	TGTGCCACGGGGACTAGCGGGAGCACAGATACGCAGTATTTT	CATGTSGSTDTQYF
TRBV5-5	TRBJ1-1	-	-	TGTGCCAGCAGCCCGGCGCCGGGGGACACTGAAGCTTTCTTT	CASSPAPGDTEAFF
TRBV5-8	TRBJ1-2	-	-	TGTGCCAGCAGCTTGTTGGAGAACTATGGCTACACCTTC	CASSLLENYGYTF
TRBV27	TRBJ1-1	few	TRBD1	TGTGCCAGCAGTCGCACAGGGGGCCTTAGAAACACTGAAGCTTTCTTT	CASSRTGGLRNTEAFF
TRBV12-3/TRBV12-4	TRBJ2-2	few	-	TGTGCCAGCAGTTTGAGCCGACCGGTGAGGACCGGGGAGCTGTTTTTT	CASSLSRPVRTGELFF
TRBV9	TRBJ1-3	-	TRBD1	TGTGCCAGCAGCGGGACAGGGGCCCTTGGAAACACCATATATTTT	CASSGTGALGNTIYF
TRBV7-8	TRBJ2-5	-	TRBD2	TGTGCCAGCAGCTCGGGTCGGACCCCGGGAGGGACCCAGTACTTC	CASSSGRTPGGTQYF
TRBV5-1	TRBJ1-1	few	-	TGCGCCAGCAGCCGGGGGGACAAAATGAACACTGAAGCTTTCTTT	CASSRGDKMNTEAFF
TRBV6-1	TRBJ2-2	few	-	TGTGCCAGCAGGGCAACCGGGGGTCTGATTAACACCGGGGAGCTGTTTTTT	CASRATGGLINTGELFF
TRBV20-1	TRBJ2-2	few	-	TGCAGTGCTGGGCAACTAGCGAACACCGGGGAGCTGTTTTTT	CSAGQLANTGELFF
TRBV7-7	TRBJ2-5	-	-	TGTGCTAGCAGCTGGACCCAAGGGGAGACCCAGTACTTC	CASSWTQGETQYF
TRBV5-1	TRBJ1-2	few	-	TGCGCCAGCAGCTTGGCCCTCAGGGATGGCTACACCTTC	CASSLALRDGYTF
TRBV11-1	TRBJ2-5	many	TRBD1	TGTGCCAGCAGCGTGGGACAGCAGGGGACCCAGTACTTC	CASSVGQQGTQYF
TRBV7-2	TRBJ2-2	once	-	TGTGCCAGCAGCTTCTCCGGGGGAATAAACACCGGGGAGCTGTTTTTT	CASSFSGGINTGELFF
TRBV19	TRBJ2-1	-	-	TGTGCCAGTAGTGGGGGCGGAGGTGGTCACTACAATGAGCAGTTCTTC	CASSGGGGGHYNEQFF
TRBV9	TRBJ2-2	few	-	TGTGCCAGCAGCGTGGGGACATTGGGGAACACCGGGGAGCTGTTTTTT	CASSVGTLGNTGELFF
TRBV3-1	TRBJ1-2	few	-	TGTGCCAGCAGCCCGAATCAGAGCCCAAACTATGGCTACACCTTC	CASSPNQSPNYGYTF
TRBV5-6	TRBJ2-1	medium-sized	-	TGTGCCAGCAGCCCACCCGCTTTCGATGAGCAGTTCTTC	CASSPPAFDEQFF
TRBV7-8	TRBJ2-2	-	-	TGTGCCAGCAGCTTGGGCAGGGCGGCCGGGGAGCTGTTTTTT	CASSLGRAAGELFF
TRBV20-1	TRBJ2-3	many	TRBD2	TGCAGTGCCCCGGGAGGGGGGAGATTAGATACGCAGTATTTT	CSAPGGGRLDTQYF